This note documents a single TCR beta chain sequence. There is no known antigen for this receptor. No much larger clone exists at a distance of one base, and base qualities are not known. These data belong to a study of shared clonotypes between healthy human individuals (dated by TCRdb to the early 2020s). In terms of the full investigation: Two women and a few men aged 18 to 49 years were included in the cohort. For each donor, three plates each were used for CD4 naive and CD4 memory, two plates were used for CD8 naive, and one plate was used for CD8 memory. To estimate repertoire size and how much clonotype sharing occurs between individuals, the study deeply sequenced the blood TCR repertoires of several healthy adults. Libraries were prepared and TCR repertoires were sequenced by different laboratories using diverse techniques, in order to increase sequencing depth and limit assay-specific biases. Between about 0.8 and 9.5 billion PBMCs per donor were obtained by leukapheresis. On the study overall, not on this receptor specifically: Sampling was limited to blood, and TCR repertoires in tissue likely differ from TCR repertoires in blood. Sharing across a few donors was observed for approximately 4.6% of naive CD4, around 3.5% of naive CD8, 2% to 2.5% of memory CD4, and about 0.4% of memory CD8 clonotypes. Incomplete sequencing was indicated by rarefaction of sorted-subset datasets, despite the large sequencing depth. The genetic and exposure-history diversity represented was limited by the small number of donors. Naive subsets generally had larger estimated clonotype richness than memory subsets did. Pairwise subsampling led to the expectation that sequencing depth would affect the degree of clonotype sharing among donors. Clonotypes shared by all four sorted-subset donors showed higher generation probabilities than non-shared clonotypes.

Using the deep immunoSEQ assay, TCR CDR3 regions were amplified from genomic DNA by multiplex PCR. Extracted genomic DNA from each cell subset was spread evenly across all wells of several immunoSEQ 96-well plates, with each plate serving as a replicate. For sorted subsets, roughly 200 ng genomic DNA, equal to about 30,000 T cell genomes, was loaded into each replicate PCR. The purified libraries were quantified using a Qubit 3.0 fluorometer, sized with a Bioanalyzer 2100, and then quantified again using the KAPA Library Quantification kit. Every immunoSEQ 96-well plate was sequenced on a dedicated single-read 150-cycle Illumina NextSeq 550 flow cell. The original methods were these. The immunoSEQ output contained only junctional sequences without quality scores, so filtering could not match that applied to full-length reads. To assign V/J genes and CDR3, sequences were annotated using PyIR, a Python wrapper for IgBLAST v1.9, with IMGT germline references. Reads were removed for weak V/J assignments (E-value above 1e-6), missing CDR3, stop codons, out-of-frame junctions, or ambiguous translated residues. A V3J clonotype was defined by an identical inferred V gene, J gene, and CDR3 amino acid sequence. Percentage overlap between repertoires was calculated by dividing the number of shared unique clonotypes by the size of the smaller repertoire. Three approaches were used to assess repertoire richness: RTK rarefaction, the Chao1 estimator, and Recon v2.1 estimates of unobserved clonotypes. OLGA was used to compute generation probabilities for all TCRbeta clonotypes that the gDNA method yielded from a handful of donors. The table was pulled from immuneACCESS by TCRdb, which kept in-frame rearrangements only. Such tables lose some clones; where checked, under half of the loss comes from unresolved V genes, and the rest has no known cause. The D gene and trimming were derived from the DNA, and the V and J assignments and clone size from that table. The sample records about 2 million clones, roughly 94% of which are singletons. The ten largest clones represent around 1% of the sample.

CD8 naive samples consisted of CD45RO-negative cells that were positively selected for CCR7, yielding a CD45RA+CCR7+ population without TemRA cells. Donors were healthy HIV-negative adults with no recently reported acute infections or vaccinations. Every donor was a Caucasian adult living in Nashville, Tennessee, USA. Blood was collected by leukapheresis, and PBMCs were isolated by Ficoll-Histopaque density gradient centrifugation and then cryopreserved in liquid nitrogen vapor phase. Purity and quantity of every magnetically sorted T cell population were checked by analytical flow cytometry. From each sorted fraction, genomic DNA was isolated and quantified by UV absorbance on a Nanodrop 2000c. V lost 3 bases and J lost 4 bases; the stretch between them is 14 bases long. The CDR3 measures 15 amino acids from cysteine to phenylalanine. Only the CDR3 portion is preserved as DNA: 45 bases, with reading frame beginning at the first base. For CDR1 and CDR2, the germline V gene lists SGDLS and YYNGEE.

The sample was naive CD8+ T cells sorted from blood. Explained via the paper, the cell subset or site label denotes: CD45RA+CCR7+. The TCR originated in a young man in good health. Recombination linked TRBV9 to TRBJ2-1; a tentative D match to TRBD1 spans 8 bases. The CDR3 protein: CASSADRGGYNEQFF. The DNA sequence is TGTGCCAGCAGCGCCGACAGGGGAGGGTACAATGAGCAGTTCTTC. Here the CDR3 is joined to the reference TRBV9 and TRBJ2-1 genes, and the full variable domain is: DSGVTQTPKHLITATGQRVTLRCSPRSGDLSVYWYQQSLDQGLQFLIQYYNGEERAKGNILERFSAQQFPDLHSELNLSSLELGDSALYFCASSADRGGYNEQFFGPGTRLTVL.